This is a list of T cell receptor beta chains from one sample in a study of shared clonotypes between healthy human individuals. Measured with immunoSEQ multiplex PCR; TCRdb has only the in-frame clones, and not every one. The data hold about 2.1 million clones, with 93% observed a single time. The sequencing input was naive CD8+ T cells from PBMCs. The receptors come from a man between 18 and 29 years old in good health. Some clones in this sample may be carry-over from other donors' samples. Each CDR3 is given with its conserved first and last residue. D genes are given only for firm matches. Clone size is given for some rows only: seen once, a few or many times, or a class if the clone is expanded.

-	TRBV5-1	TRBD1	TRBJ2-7	TGCGCCAGCACAACCGGGACAGTGAGCTACGAGCAGTACTTC	CASTTGTVSYEQYF
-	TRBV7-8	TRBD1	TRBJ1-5	TGTGCCAGCAGCCTAGGGACAGTCACTTATAGCAATCAGCCCCAGCATTTT	CASSLGTVTYSNQPQHF
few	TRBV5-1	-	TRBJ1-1	TGCGCCAGCAGCTTGTGGACGGTGGGCGGCACTGAAGCTTTCTTT	CASSLWTVGGTEAFF
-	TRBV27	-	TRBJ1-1	TGTGCCAGCAGTGGACGGACGGGGAACACTGAAGCTTTCTTT	CASSGRTGNTEAFF
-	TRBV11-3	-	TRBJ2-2	TGTGCCAGCAGCCCCCCGGGGGAGGTCGGCACCGGGGAGCTGTTTTTT	CASSPPGEVGTGELFF
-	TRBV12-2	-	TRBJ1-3	TGTGCAAGTCGCCCATCCAGGGGGGTGAACTCTGGAAACACCATATATTTT	CASRPSRGVNSGNTIYF
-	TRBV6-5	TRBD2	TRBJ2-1	TGTGCCAGCATCGGGACTAGCGGTGAGCAGTTCTTC	CASIGTSGEQFF
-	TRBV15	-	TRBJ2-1	TGTGCCACCAGCAGGCAGGCAGTCAGCTCCTACAATGAGCAGTTCTTC	CATSRQAVSSYNEQFF
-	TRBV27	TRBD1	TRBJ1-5	TGTGCCAGCAGGCACGGGACAGTAAATCAGCCCCAGCATTTT	CASRHGTVNQPQHF
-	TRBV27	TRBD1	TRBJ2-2	TGTGCCAGCAGTTTCCAACAGGGGGCCGGGGAGCTGTTTTTT	CASSFQQGAGELFF
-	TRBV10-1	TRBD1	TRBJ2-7	TGCGCCAGCGTTTACAGGGGGCTCGGCTCCTACGAGCAGTACTTC	CASVYRGLGSYEQYF
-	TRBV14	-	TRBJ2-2	TGTGCCAGCAGCCAAGTCGTGGGGACCGGGGAGCTGTTTTTT	CASSQVVGTGELFF
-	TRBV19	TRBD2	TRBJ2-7	TGTGCCAGTAGTCCACTAGCGGGAGGTACCTACGAGCAGTACTTC	CASSPLAGGTYEQYF
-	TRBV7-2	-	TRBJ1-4	TGTGCCAGCAGCTTTTGGGGCCCTAATGAAAAACTGTTTTTT	CASSFWGPNEKLFF
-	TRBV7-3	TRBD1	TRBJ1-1	TGTGCCAGCAGGCCCGGGACAGCTCCCACTGAAGCTTTCTTT	CASRPGTAPTEAFF
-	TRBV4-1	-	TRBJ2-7	TGCGCCAGCAGCCTCGGGACCAGTGGCGAGCAGTACTTC	CASSLGTSGEQYF
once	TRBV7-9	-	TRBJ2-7	TGTGCCAGCAGCTCAATGACCGGGAGCTTGTCAGACGAGCAGTACTTC	CASSSMTGSLSDEQYF
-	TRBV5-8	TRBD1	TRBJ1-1	TGTGCCAGCAGCTTAGGTATAGCGGCGGGACAGGGTTCTTTCTTT	CASSLGIAAGQGSFF
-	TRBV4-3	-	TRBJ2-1	TGCGCCAGCAGCCAAGACCGCACGGTAGGAAATGAGCAGTTCTTC	CASSQDRTVGNEQFF
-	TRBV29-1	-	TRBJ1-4	TGCAGCGTTACCGGGACGGACAATAATGAAAAACTGTTTTTT	CSVTGTDNNEKLFF
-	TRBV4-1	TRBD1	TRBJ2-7	TGCGCCAGCAGCCAAGATAAGTTGGGACAGGGTAACGAGCAGTACTTC	CASSQDKLGQGNEQYF
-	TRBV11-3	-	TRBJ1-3	TGTGCCAGCAGCACCCAGCCGGACACCATATATTTT	CASSTQPDTIYF
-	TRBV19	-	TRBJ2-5	TGTGCCAGTAGTCCCCCCGGACGGAGGGCGGGGGAGACCCAGTACTTC	CASSPPGRRAGETQYF
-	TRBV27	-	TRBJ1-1	TGTGCCAGCAGTCAATCTGCTGGGGCGAACACTGAAGCTTTCTTT	CASSQSAGANTEAFF
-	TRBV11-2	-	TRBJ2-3	TGTGCCAGCAGCTTAGGGCCAGATACGCAGTATTTT	CASSLGPDTQYF
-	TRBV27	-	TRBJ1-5	TGTGCCAGCCAAAAGGGAGGGGGTGCTCAGCCCCAGCATTTT	CASQKGGGAQPQHF
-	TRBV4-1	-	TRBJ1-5	TGCGCCAGCAGCCAAGATCCCGGGGTGGGGCAGCCCCAGCATTTT	CASSQDPGVGQPQHF
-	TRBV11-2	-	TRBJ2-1	TGTGCCAGCAGCTTGATCCCGAATGAGCAGTTCTTC	CASSLIPNEQFF
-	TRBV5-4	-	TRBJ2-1	TGTGCCAGCAGCCAAAAAGCGCAAGAGCAGTTCTTC	CASSQKAQEQFF
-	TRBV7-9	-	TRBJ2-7	TGTGCCAGCAGCCTAGCGAACTACGAGCAGTACTTC	CASSLANYEQYF
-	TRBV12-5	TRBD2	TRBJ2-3	TGTGCTAGTGGTTTCGGGAGGACAGATACGCAGTATTTT	CASGFGRTDTQYF
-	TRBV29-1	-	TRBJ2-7	TGCAGCGTTAGCGGAGGGGCGGGCGAGCAGTACTTC	CSVSGGAGEQYF
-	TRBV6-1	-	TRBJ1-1	TGTGCCAGCAGTGAAGCGTGGGTAGAGTCAACTGAAGCTTTCTTT	CASSEAWVESTEAFF
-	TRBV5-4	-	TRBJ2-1	TGTGCCAGCAGCTTGGTGTTGGGTAATGAGCAGTTCTTC	CASSLVLGNEQFF
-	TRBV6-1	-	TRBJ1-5	TGTGCCACATCGGAGGAAAAAGAAAGCAATCAGCCCCAGCATTTT	CATSEEKESNQPQHF
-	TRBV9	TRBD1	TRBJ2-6	TGTGCCAGCAGCTTCCGACAGGGGGATCCCTCTGGGGCCAACGTCCTGACTTTC	CASSFRQGDPSGANVLTF
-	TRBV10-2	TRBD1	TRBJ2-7	TGCGCCAGCAGTGATTCCCTGGGACAGATCTACGAGCAGTACTTC	CASSDSLGQIYEQYF
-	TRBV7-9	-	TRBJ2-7	TGTGCCAGCGGCACGCCCCTGGCAAGCTACGAGCAGTACTTC	CASGTPLASYEQYF
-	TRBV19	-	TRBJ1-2	TGTGCCAGTAGTATTTCGGACAGCTATGGCTACACCTTC	CASSISDSYGYTF
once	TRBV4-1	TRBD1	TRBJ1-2	TGCGCCAGCAGCCTCGGGACAGGGGTAGGACACTATGGCTACACCTTC	CASSLGTGVGHYGYTF